This section outlines one T cell receptor (beta chain) sequence together with its context. Methods used by the authors: Researchers report that nucleated cell counts were estimated from reference gene primer amplification. Repertoires were generated with immunoSEQ multiplex PCR, while TCRdb's copy carries only in-frame clones and drops some. The V and J calls and the clone size are those of that table, but D and trimming were determined from the DNA. This sample has 55,000 to 70,000 clones, with roughly 92% found just once. The sample is drawn from a study of blood T cell repertoires in COVID-19. With 3 bases clipped from V and 1 base from J, the junction kept 3 bases outside the gene matches. Germline CDR1 reads SGDLS; CDR2 reads YYNGEE. The CDR3 is made up of 15 amino acids.

This chain connects TRBV9 to TRBJ2-7, with 11 bases identical to TRBD1. This TCR was recovered from a human donor in a cohort sampled during active COVID-19. The sequenced sample was peripheral blood. The CDR3 DNA sequence: TGTGCCAGCAGCGCAAGGGACAGGGGGTCCTACGAGCAGTACTTC. Protein product: CASSARDRGSYEQYF.